This TCR beta chain was captured by sequencing in a study of blood T cell repertoires in COVID-19. Germline trimming cut 0 bases from V and 4 bases from J; bases unmatched to any gene: 5. Per germline, CDR1 LGHNA and CDR2 YSLEER. This CDR3 is 17 amino acids long. Sequencing was performed with immunoSEQ multiplex PCR; in TCRdb, only in-frame clones are kept and a portion is missing. The profile shows under 130,000 clones, around 86% of them singletons. This TCR was recovered from a man at least 80 years old with acute or convalescent COVID-19. V gene TRBV4-3 combines with J gene TRBJ2-3; 12 bases match TRBD2. Sequenced input: peripheral blood. The CDR3 DNA reads TGCGCCAGCAGCCAAGACGCTAGCGGGAGGGCCTCAGATACGCAGTATTTT. Protein: CASSQDASGRASDTQYF.